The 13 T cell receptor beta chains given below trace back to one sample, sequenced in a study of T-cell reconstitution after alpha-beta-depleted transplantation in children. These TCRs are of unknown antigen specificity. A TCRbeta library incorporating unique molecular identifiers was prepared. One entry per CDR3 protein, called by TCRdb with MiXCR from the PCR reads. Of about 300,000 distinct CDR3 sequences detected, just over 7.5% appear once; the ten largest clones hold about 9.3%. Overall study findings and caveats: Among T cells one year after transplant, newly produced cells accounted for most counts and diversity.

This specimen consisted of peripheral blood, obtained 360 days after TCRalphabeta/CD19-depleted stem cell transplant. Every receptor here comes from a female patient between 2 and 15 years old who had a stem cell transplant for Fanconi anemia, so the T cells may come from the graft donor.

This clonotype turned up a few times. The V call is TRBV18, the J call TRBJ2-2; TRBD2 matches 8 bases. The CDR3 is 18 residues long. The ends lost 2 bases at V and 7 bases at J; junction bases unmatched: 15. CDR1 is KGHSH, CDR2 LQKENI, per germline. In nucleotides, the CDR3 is TGTGCCAGCTCACCAGTTCATCTAAGCGGGAGAACCGACGGGGAGCTGTTTTTT. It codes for CASSPVHLSGRTDGELFF.

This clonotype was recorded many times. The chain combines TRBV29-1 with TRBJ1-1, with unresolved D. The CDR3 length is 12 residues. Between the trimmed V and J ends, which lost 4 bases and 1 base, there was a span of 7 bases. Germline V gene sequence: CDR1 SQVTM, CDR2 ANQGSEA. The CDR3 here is CSVVGENTEAFF. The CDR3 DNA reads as TGCAGCGTTGTCGGTGAGAACACTGAAGCTTTCTTT.

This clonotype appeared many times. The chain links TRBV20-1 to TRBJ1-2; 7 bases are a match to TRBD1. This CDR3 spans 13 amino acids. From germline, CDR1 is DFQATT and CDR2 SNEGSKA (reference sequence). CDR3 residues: CREGATVPYGYTF. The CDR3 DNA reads TGCAGAGAGGGGGCGACAGTGCCCTATGGCTACACCTTC.

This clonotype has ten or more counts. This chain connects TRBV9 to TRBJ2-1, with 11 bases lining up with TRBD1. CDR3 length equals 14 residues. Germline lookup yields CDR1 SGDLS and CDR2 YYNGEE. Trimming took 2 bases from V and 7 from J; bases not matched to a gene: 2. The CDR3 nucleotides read TGTGCCAGCAGCGTTGGACAGGGGGCAAATGAGCAGTTCTTC. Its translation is CASSVGQGANEQFF.

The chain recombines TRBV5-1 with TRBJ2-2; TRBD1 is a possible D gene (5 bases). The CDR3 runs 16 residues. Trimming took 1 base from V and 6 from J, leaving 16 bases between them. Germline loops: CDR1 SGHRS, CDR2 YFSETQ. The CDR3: CASSLRRGGAAGELFF. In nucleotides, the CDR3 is TGCGCCAGCAGCTTGAGGCGTGGTGGGGCCGCCGGGGAGCTGTTTTTT.

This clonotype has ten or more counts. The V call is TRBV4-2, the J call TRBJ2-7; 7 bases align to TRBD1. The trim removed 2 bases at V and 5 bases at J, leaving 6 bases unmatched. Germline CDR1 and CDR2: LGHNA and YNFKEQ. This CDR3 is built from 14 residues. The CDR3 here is CASSQMTGFNEQYF. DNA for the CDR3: TGTGCCAGCAGCCAAATGACAGGGTTCAACGAGCAGTACTTC.

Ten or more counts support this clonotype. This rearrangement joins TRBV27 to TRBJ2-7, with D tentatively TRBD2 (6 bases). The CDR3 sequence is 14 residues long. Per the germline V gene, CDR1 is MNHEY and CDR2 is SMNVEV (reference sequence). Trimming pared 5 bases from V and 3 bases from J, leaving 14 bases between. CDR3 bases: TGTGCCAGCAGTGGGGGGACTTCGGTCTACGAGCAGTACTTC. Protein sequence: CASSGGTSVYEQYF.

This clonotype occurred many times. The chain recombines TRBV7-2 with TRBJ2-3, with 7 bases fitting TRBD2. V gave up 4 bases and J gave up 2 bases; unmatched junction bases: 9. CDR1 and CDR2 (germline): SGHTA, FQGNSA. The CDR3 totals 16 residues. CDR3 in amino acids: CASSYSAGTITDTQYF. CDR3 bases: TGTGCCAGCAGCTATTCCGCCGGGACTATCACAGATACGCAGTATTTT.

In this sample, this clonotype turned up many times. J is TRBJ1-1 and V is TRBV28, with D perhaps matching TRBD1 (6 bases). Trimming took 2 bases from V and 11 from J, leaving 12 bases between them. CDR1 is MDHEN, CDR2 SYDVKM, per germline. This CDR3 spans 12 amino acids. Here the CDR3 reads CASSLRGAGAFF. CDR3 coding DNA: TGTGCCAGCAGTTTAAGGGGGGCTGGGGCTTTCTTT.

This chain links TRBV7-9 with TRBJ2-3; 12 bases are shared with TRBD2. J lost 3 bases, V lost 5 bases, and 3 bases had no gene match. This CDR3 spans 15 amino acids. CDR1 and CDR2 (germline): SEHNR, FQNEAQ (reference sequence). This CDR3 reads CASSPSGGATDTQYF. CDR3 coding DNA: TGTGCCAGCAGCCCTAGCGGGGGGGCAACAGATACGCAGTATTTT.

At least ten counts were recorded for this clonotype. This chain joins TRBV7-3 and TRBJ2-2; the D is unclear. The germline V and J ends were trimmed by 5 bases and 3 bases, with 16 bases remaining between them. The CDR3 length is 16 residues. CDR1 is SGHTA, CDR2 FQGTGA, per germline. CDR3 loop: CASSPKWDSDTGELFF. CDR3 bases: TGTGCCAGCAGCCCAAAGTGGGATTCGGACACCGGGGAGCTGTTTTTT. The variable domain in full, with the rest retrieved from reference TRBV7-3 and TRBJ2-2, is GAGVSQTPSNKVTEKGKYVELRCDPISGHTALYWYRQSLGQGPEFLIYFQGTGAADDSGLPNDRFFAVRPEGSVSTLKIQRTERGDSAVYLCASSPKWDSDTGELFFGEGSRLTVL.

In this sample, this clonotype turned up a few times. In nucleotides, the CDR3 is TGTGCCAGCAGTGAAGTCCGGGCGAACGAGCAGTACTTC. The encoded protein is CASSEVRANEQYF. The chain joins TRBV25-1 to TRBJ2-7, with D unresolved. Germline loops: CDR1 MGHDK, CDR2 SYGVNS. The CDR3 sequence is 13 residues long. With 2 bases removed from V and 5 bases from J, the gap between germline ends came to 10 bases.

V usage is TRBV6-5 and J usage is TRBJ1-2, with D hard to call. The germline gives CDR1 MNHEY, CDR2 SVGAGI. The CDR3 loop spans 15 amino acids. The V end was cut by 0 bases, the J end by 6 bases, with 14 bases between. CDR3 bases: TGTGCCAGCAGTTACTCTTTCCCCGGTTTGGATGGCTACACCTTC. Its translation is CASSYSFPGLDGYTF.